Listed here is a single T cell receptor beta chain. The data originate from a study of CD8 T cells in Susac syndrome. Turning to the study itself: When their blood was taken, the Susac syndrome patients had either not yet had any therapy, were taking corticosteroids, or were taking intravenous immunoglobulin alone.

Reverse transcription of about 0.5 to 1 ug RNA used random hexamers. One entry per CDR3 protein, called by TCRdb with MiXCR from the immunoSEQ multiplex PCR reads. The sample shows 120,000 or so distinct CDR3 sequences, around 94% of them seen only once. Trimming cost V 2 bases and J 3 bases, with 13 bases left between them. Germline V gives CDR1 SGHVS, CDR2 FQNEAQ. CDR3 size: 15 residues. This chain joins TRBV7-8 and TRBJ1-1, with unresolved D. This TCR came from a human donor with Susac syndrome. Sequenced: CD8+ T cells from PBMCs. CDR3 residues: CASSLSIGLYTEAFF. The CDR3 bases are TGTGCCAGCAGCTTATCTATTGGATTGTACACTGAAGCTTTCTTT.